The TCR beta chain under discussion was sequenced for a study of T-cell reconstitution after alpha-beta-depleted transplantation in children. The CDR3 is 15 amino acids. Trimming cost V 5 bases and J 0 bases, with 10 bases left between them. Germline V gene data show CDR1 as KGHDR and CDR2 as SFDVKD. Unique molecular identifiers tagged the TCRbeta library. TCRdb reprocessed the PCR reads via MiXCR and lists one record per CDR3 protein. The sample has about 420,000 distinct CDR3 sequences; about 17% are singletons. This clonotype was recorded a few times. This specimen consisted of PBMCs, mostly from graft donor cells, obtained 360 days after TCRalphabeta/CD19-depleted stem cell transplant. This receptor was taken from a boy less than two years old who had a stem cell transplant for Wiskott-Aldrich syndrome, so the T cells may come from the graft donor. V is TRBV24-1 and J is TRBJ2-1; D may correspond to TRBD1 or TRBD2 (5 bases each). CDR3 nucleotides: TGTGCCACCAGTGCTGAGGGACCCTCCTACAATGAGCAGTTCTTC. It codes for CATSAEGPSYNEQFF.